The entry that follows covers one T cell receptor (beta chain) sequence. Its antigen has not been determined. No qualities accompany the bases; no much larger clone lies one base away. The library was made by the immunoSEQ multiplex PCR assay. On the authors' methods: Preprocessing removed nonproductive sequences and CDR3s not starting with C, not ending with F or W, or shorter than 7 amino acids. The MANAFEST web app was used to call antigen-specific clonotypes on the basis of expansion compared with the reference and with other culture wells. A clone was considered positive if significant expansion relative to the reference culture was observed in 2 of 3 replicate wells at an FDR below 0.05. Positive clones also required significant expansion versus all other tandem wells and an odds ratio above 5. After three terminal residues were trimmed from each end, CDR3 homology was quantified as pairwise Levenshtein distance using the stringdist R package. TCRdb re-hosts the immuneACCESS table, in-frame sequences only. Its copies lack some clones; in the studies checked, an unresolved V gene accounts for under half of them, and the cause for the rest is not known. V, J and clone size reflect that table, while D and trimming were determined from the DNA. The sample contains 25,000 to 35,000 clones, about 78% of them found a single time. The ten largest clonotypes hold roughly 17% of the sample.

Including cysteine and phenylalanine, the CDR3 has 14 amino acids. The read is trimmed to its CDR3 DNA, 42 bases read in frame from base 1. The junction shows trimming of 2 bases on V and 8 bases on J, and the gene matches do not reach 5 bases of it. According to the germline V gene, CDR1 reads SGHTA and CDR2 reads FQGNSA. This record comes from a study of CD4 T cells in relation to SARS-CoV-2 and coronaviruses (dated by TCRdb to about 2021). General notes on the study: In the ViraFEST assay, PBMCs were grown with antigen for around nine days, and TCR beta CDR3s were then sequenced to identify antigen-specific clonal expansions. The Adaptive Biotechnologies TCR-sequencing kit was used to sequence samples from three pre-COVID donors and the naive versus memory experiments, whereas other data were Illumina-based. HLA restriction was mapped for shared crossreactive spike epitopes using patient-derived lymphoblastoid cell lines. The negative reference condition was either a culture with an HIV-1 Nef peptide pool or a culture with no peptide. At the level of individual TCR clonotypes, the study evaluated whether memory CD4+ T cells crossreact between the spike proteins of SARS-CoV-2 and those of common cold coronaviruses. Expansion assays from other donors in the study were sequenced with a different, Illumina-based TCR-beta assay. Study-level results and caveats: Memory CD4+ clonotypes crossrecognizing SARS-CoV-2 and at least one common cold coronavirus spike were found in roughly 65% of donors. The study was constrained by small numbers of patients and of tested TCRs. No donor contributed both pre-pandemic and post-infection samples, which limited tracing the source of pre-existing responses. Crossreactivity analysis was centred on spike protein, so crossreactivity against other viral proteins was not assessed. Compared with monoreactive clones, crossreactive clones had significantly weaker SARS-CoV-2-driven expansion, a result consistent with antigenic imprinting.

CD4+ T cells from unexposed donors were collected before the COVID-19 pandemic (2011-2018). The EasySep CD4+ T cell isolation kit was used to isolate CD4+ T cells once the cultures had run for nine to eleven days. As far as cell numbers permitted, CD4+ T cells from unexposed donors were tested for reactivity against SARS-CoV-2 S and N as well as four spike pools from common cold coronaviruses. Each well held 1.5 million to 2.5 million PBMCs cultured in IMDM containing roughly 5.1% human AB serum and roughly 9.3 IU/ml IL-2. Half of the culture medium was replaced with fresh IL-2-containing medium on days 3 and 7. Triplicate replicate wells were generally used for each peptide culture condition. The leukapheresis product for the unexposed donors was obtained through commercial purchase. Ficoll-Paque PLUS gradient centrifugation was used to isolate PBMCs from leukapheresis product or whole blood. PBMCs were either cryopreserved at -140 degrees C or used fresh in the expansion assay. The QIAamp Micro DNA Kit was used to extract genomic DNA from the CD4+ T cells.

The sequenced material came from CD4+ T cells from PBMCs, cultured in vitro. The chain was built from TRBV7-2 and TRBJ2-3, and 9 junction bases match TRBD2. This receptor was obtained from a human donor in good health. The nucleotide sequence is TGTGCCAGCAGCTTAAGCCTAGCGGGGAGTACGCAGTATTTT. Translated, it gives CASSLSLAGSTQYF. With the rest looked up from the reference TRBV7-2 and TRBJ2-3 genes rather than sequenced, the full variable domain is GAGVSQSPSNKVTEKGKDVELRCDPISGHTALYWYRQSLGQGLEFLIYFQGNSAPDKSGLPSDRFSAERTGGSVSTLTIQRTQQEDSAVYLCASSLSLAGSTQYFGPGTRLTVL.